This TCR beta chain is from a study of blood T cell repertoires in COVID-19. Trimming cost V 3 bases and J 0 bases; bases outside gene matches: 6. Germline V lookup: CDR1 DFQATT, CDR2 SNEGSKA (reference sequence). This CDR3 is 16 amino acids long. TCRdb keeps only in-frame clones here, not all; method: immunoSEQ multiplex PCR. This sample yields hundreds of thousands of clones, of which roughly 87% are seen a single time; around 3% belongs to the top ten. Grouping used clinical history reported by participants in a survey and questionnaire. Either two negative PCRs, clearance, or symptom resolution qualified Cohort 3 donors as recovered.

The sequence was obtained from a woman aged 25 to 45 who had recovered from COVID-19. This sequence joins TRBV20-1 and TRBJ2-7; TRBD2 agrees at 12 bases. What was sequenced was PBMCs or T cells enriched from blood (not recorded which). The CDR3 sequence is CSASSLAGGHSYEQYF. The CDR3 DNA is TGCAGTGCTAGTTCTCTAGCGGGAGGGCACTCCTACGAGCAGTACTTC.